This entry features one T cell receptor (beta chain) sequence. Its cognate antigen has yet to be identified. A much larger clone differs from this one at a single base, so this may be a read error. The healthy controls were volunteers from blood banks in Maryland, USA. Libraries from unsorted PBMCs were made from 2 million PBMCs kept in RNAlater at -80 degrees C until RNA extraction. PBMCs were separated from peripheral blood using Ficoll-Hypaque density gradient centrifugation and then cryopreserved in liquid nitrogen. cDNA was synthesized by template-switch 5'RACE using a primer with a 10-nucleotide random unique molecular identifier that tagged each TCR transcript. Every sequencing run covered 15-18 subjects and yielded more than 160 million TCR-beta sequences. The RNeasy kit was used to extract total RNA. The KAPA Real-time Library Amplification kit was used to amplify TCR-beta VDJ regions with primers for the TCR constant region and the 5'RACE anchor. A first PCR added sample indexes and Illumina adaptors, and a second PCR then raised library yield. The roughly 650 bp TCR product was size-selected on a 2% E-gel SizeSelection system after Ampure bead purification. Before pooling, library quality was assessed on a Bioanalyzer, concentration was determined with Qubit, and library quantification was performed with the Kapa Library Quantification kit. An Illumina HiSeq 2500 sequenced the libraries paired-end 2 x 150 bp. To increase sequence diversity, roughly 24-32% phiX was spiked into each library pool. As for the authors' bioinformatics: Quality-filtered reads were processed with the UMI-based MiGEC pipeline, and over 90% of raw TCR sequences were removed by the MiGEC pipeline during error correction. VDJ genes were aligned to IMGT germline references, and clonotypes were defined by unique CDR3 amino acid sequence plus V-J genes. Clonal expansion, Shannon diversity and CDR3 relatedness were evaluated with VDJtools (CalcPairwiseDistances, ClusterSamples), while phylogenetic trees were built in CLCbio workbench. A clone was classed as expanded if it had 8 or more unique UMIs, a cutoff based on coefficient-of-variation modelling across technical triplicates. TCRdb trimmed the raw reads at Q25, called clones with MiXCR and kept productive beta chains. Each entry is one CDR3 protein sequence, shown with its most common DNA and genes. None of the V and J calls come from the authors' own analysis; TCRdb made them. The sample table contains under 85,000 distinct CDR3 sequences; only one count was recorded for about 9.4% of them. The ten largest clonotypes hold 1.8% of the sample.

CDR1 and CDR2 (MNHEY, SVGAGI) derive from the germline V gene. From the cysteine through the phenylalanine, the CDR3 covers 14 amino acids. Here the CDR3 DNA is all that survives: 42 bases in frame from base 1. This sample is part of a study of neurological immune-mediated disorders (dated by TCRdb to between 2018 and 2021). In the study overall: Using UMI-based sequencing, the study compared peripheral blood TCR-beta repertoires from patients with HTLV-I-associated myelopathy (HAM/TSP), patients with multiple sclerosis, and healthy controls. Alongside PBMC samples, the set of approximately 100 TCR-beta libraries contained longitudinal samples, technical triplicates, and paired CD4+ and CD8+ T-cell subsets that had been sorted. The cohort comprised approximately 67 subjects: 15 or so HAM/TSP patients, 34 multiple sclerosis patients and approximately 20 healthy controls.

The research as a whole found: Expanded clones from different subjects shared no identical CDR3 amino acid sequences, which suggests that TCR-beta repertoires were private in all groups. TCR clonal expansion was greatest in HAM/TSP patients and smallest in MS patients, who ranked below even healthy controls.

Sample: PBMCs. The receptor chain draws on TRBV6-5 and TRBJ2-1, with the D gene tentatively TRBD1 or TRBD2, based on 5 matching bases in each. This sequence originates from a man aged 35-49 years in good health. The DNA reads TGTGCCAGCAGTCCGGGACCAGAACACAATAAGCAGTTCTTC. Its amino acids are CASSPGPEHNKQFF.